The rows below give T cell receptor beta chains drawn from one sample of a study of blood T cell repertoires in COVID-19. Profiling relied on immunoSEQ multiplex PCR, and the TCRdb table lists in-frame clones only, not all of them. The repertoire holds under 400,000 clones, with almost 90% as singletons. Sequencing input: peripheral blood. The receptor set was obtained from a man aged 18 to 30 with active or convalescent COVID-19. CDR3s include the opening cysteine and the closing phenylalanine or tryptophan. A D gene is named only where the DNA matches it firmly. Clone size appears in some rows only: once, few, many, or a class for an expanded clone.

>TRBV4-1|-|-|TRBJ1-1
CASSRTGNTEAFF
TGCGCCAGCAGCCGAACAGGGAACACTGAAGCTTTCTTT
>TRBV7-9|TRBD1|-|TRBJ1-1
CASSLAQTGSTEAFF
TGTGCCAGCAGCTTAGCACAGACAGGGAGCACTGAAGCTTTCTTT
>TRBV19|-|-|TRBJ2-4
CASSIGDRSAKNIQYF
TGTGCCAGTAGTATAGGTGACAGGTCGGCCAAAAACATTCAGTACTTC
>TRBV7-9|TRBD1|once|TRBJ2-7
CASSSDRKSSYEQYF
TGTGCCAGCAGCTCGGACAGGAAGTCTTCCTACGAGCAGTACTTC
>TRBV27|-|-|TRBJ2-5
CASSPVLAGGQYF
TGTGCCAGCAGTCCAGTCTTGGCGGGTGGCCAGTACTTC
>TRBV3-1/TRBV3-2|TRBD1|-|TRBJ2-7
CASSPGQGFEQYF
TGTGCCAGCAGCCCGGGACAGGGTTTCGAGCAGTACTTC
>TRBV25-1|-|once|TRBJ1-2
CASSNYRADGYTF
TGTGCCAGCAGTAACTACAGGGCAGATGGCTACACCTTC
>TRBV18|TRBD2|-|TRBJ2-2
CASSPPARGGITGELFF
TGTGCCAGCTCACCACCGGCTCGCGGGGGGATTACCGGGGAGCTGTTTTTT
>TRBV9|-|-|TRBJ1-1
CASSEHTGGTEAFF
TGTGCCAGCAGCGAACATACGGGGGGCACTGAAGCTTTCTTT
>TRBV28|-|once|TRBJ2-7
CASGSGHNYEQYF
TGTGCCAGCGGCTCGGGACACAACTACGAGCAGTACTTC
>TRBV7-8|-|once|TRBJ1-1
CASSGRAGSFAFF
TGTGCCAGCAGCGGACGCGCGGGGTCTTTTGCTTTCTTT
>TRBV7-3|TRBD1|-|TRBJ2-7
CASSWTGLAYEQYF
TGTGCCAGCAGTTGGACAGGGCTGGCGTACGAGCAGTACTTC
>TRBV6-5|TRBD1|-|TRBJ1-2
CASSYSTGSGYTF
TGTGCCAGCAGTTACTCGACAGGGTCCGGCTACACCTTC
>TRBV5-1|TRBD1|-|TRBJ1-1
CASSFLTGEAMNTEAFF
TGCGCCAGCAGCTTCCTTACAGGGGAGGCCATGAACACTGAAGCTTTCTTT
>TRBV27|TRBD1|-|TRBJ1-5
CASSLLYRGSNQPQHF
TGTGCCAGCAGTCTACTCTACAGGGGCAGCAATCAGCCCCAGCATTTT
>TRBV6-1|TRBD2|-|TRBJ2-3
CASSERGGGVTDTQYF
TGTGCCAGCAGTGAACGGGGGGGAGGGGTCACAGATACGCAGTATTTT
>TRBV6-5|-|once|TRBJ2-7
CASSLQRPSDYEQYF
TGTGCCAGCAGCCTTCAGCGGCCTTCTGACTACGAGCAGTACTTC
>TRBV6-4|-|-|TRBJ1-5
CASHNQPQHF
TGTGCCAGCCATAATCAGCCCCAGCATTTT
>TRBV24-1|-|-|TRBJ2-1
CATAGGDNEQFF
TGTGCCACCGCCGGAGGGGATAATGAGCAGTTCTTC
>TRBV12-5|TRBD1|-|TRBJ2-3
CASGSGNRGLDTQYF
TGTGCTAGTGGTTCCGGGAACAGGGGGCTGGATACGCAGTATTTT
>TRBV7-8|-|-|TRBJ2-1
CASSLDGTPYNEQFF
TGTGCCAGCAGCTTAGATGGGACTCCTTACAATGAGCAGTTCTTC
>TRBV2|TRBD1|-|TRBJ1-2
CASNKHQGANANYGYTF
TGTGCCAGCAATAAACATCAGGGGGCTAATGCTAACTATGGCTACACCTTC
>TRBV5-1|-|-|TRBJ2-7
CASSFNRYYEQYF
TGCGCCAGCAGCTTTAACAGATACTACGAGCAGTACTTC
>TRBV2|-|-|TRBJ1-3
CASSDLGSGQSTIYF
TGTGCCAGCAGTGACCTTGGCAGCGGCCAGAGCACCATATATTTT
>TRBV5-6|TRBD1|-|TRBJ1-2
CASSLGDRGLYGYTF
TGTGCCAGCAGCTTGGGGGACAGGGGCCTCTATGGCTACACCTTC
>TRBV5-6|-|-|TRBJ1-5
CASSLAQGNVNQPQHF
TGTGCCAGCAGCTTGGCTCAGGGGAATGTTAATCAGCCCCAGCATTTT
>TRBV4-3|TRBD2|-|TRBJ2-1
CASSQEIRGSYNEQFF
TGCGCCAGCAGCCAAGAAATTCGCGGGAGTTACAATGAGCAGTTCTTC
>TRBV24-1|-|-|TRBJ2-1
CATTGDNEQFF
TGTGCCACCACAGGGGACAATGAGCAGTTCTTC
>TRBV6-4|TRBD1|-|TRBJ1-6
CASSEGTGSNSPLHF
TGTGCCAGCAGTGAAGGGACAGGGAGTAATTCACCCCTCCACTTT
>TRBV5-4|TRBD2|once|TRBJ2-7
CASSLGGSGRPYYEQYF
TGTGCCAGCAGCTTGGGGGGCAGCGGGAGGCCGTACTACGAGCAGTACTTC
>TRBV6-2/TRBV6-3|-|-|TRBJ1-4
CASSYKRTDEKLFF
TGTGCCAGCAGTTACAAGAGGACAGATGAAAAACTGTTTTTT
>TRBV9|TRBD2|-|TRBJ2-2
CASSVAGEGFTGELFF
TGTGCCAGCAGCGTTGCGGGAGAAGGATTCACCGGGGAGCTGTTTTTT
>TRBV27|-|-|TRBJ1-3
CASSPRGSATNTIYF
TGTGCCAGCAGTCCCAGGGGCTCTGCGACAAACACCATATATTTT
>TRBV7-6|-|-|TRBJ2-7
CASSLSATGALEQYF
TGTGCCAGCAGCTTATCAGCGACAGGCGCCCTGGAGCAGTACTTC
>TRBV19|-|-|TRBJ1-2
CASSIREGGYTF
TGTGCCAGTAGTATACGGGAAGGAGGCTACACCTTC
>TRBV6-2/TRBV6-3|TRBD1|-|TRBJ1-5
CASSQADRDHQPQHF
TGTGCCAGCAGTCAAGCGGACAGGGACCATCAGCCCCAGCATTTT
>TRBV5-6|-|-|TRBJ2-3
CASSLLQGTTDTQYF
TGTGCCAGCAGCTTGTTACAGGGGACTACAGATACGCAGTATTTT
>TRBV27|TRBD2|-|TRBJ2-1
CASMQPGLAAVHEQFF
TGTGCCAGCATGCAACCGGGACTAGCAGCGGTCCATGAGCAGTTCTTC
>TRBV6-2/TRBV6-3|TRBD1|-|TRBJ1-2
CASSLGQGASGYTF
TGTGCCAGCAGTCTAGGACAGGGGGCTTCTGGCTACACCTTC
>TRBV4-3|TRBD2|once|TRBJ2-3
CASSRGLAGPFDTQYF
TGCGCCAGCAGCCGAGGACTAGCGGGGCCCTTCGATACGCAGTATTTT
>TRBV2|TRBD1|-|TRBJ2-7
CASRGTAPGEQYF
TGTGCCAGCAGGGGGACAGCCCCCGGGGAGCAGTACTTC
>TRBV28|TRBD2|-|TRBJ2-4
CASRGGVDDLRNIQYF
TGTGCCAGCAGGGGGGGGGTAGACGATTTGCGGAACATTCAGTACTTC
>TRBV6-5|TRBD1|-|TRBJ2-7
CASNRDSDRYEQYF
TGTGCCAGCAATAGGGACAGCGACCGCTACGAGCAGTACTTC
>TRBV5-4|TRBD2|once|TRBJ2-5
CASGDPTSGRAGETQYF
TGTGCCAGCGGTGACCCCACTAGCGGGAGGGCCGGGGAGACCCAGTACTTC
>TRBV7-9|TRBD1|-|TRBJ2-7
CASSLGTGVSYEQYF
TGTGCCAGCAGCTTGGGGACAGGGGTCTCCTACGAGCAGTACTTC
>TRBV6-2/TRBV6-3|TRBD2|-|TRBJ2-2
CASSSLAGGLGNTGELFF
TGTGCCAGCAGCTCGCTAGCGGGGGGGCTCGGGAACACCGGGGAGCTGTTTTTT
>TRBV28|-|-|TRBJ1-3
CASSPGGSGNTIYF
TGTGCCAGCAGTCCTGGAGGTAGTGGAAACACCATATATTTT
>TRBV27|TRBD1|-|TRBJ1-3
CASSAGQGLGNTIYF
TGTGCCAGCAGTGCCGGACAGGGGTTAGGAAACACCATATATTTT
>TRBV19|TRBD1|-|TRBJ1-5
CASNRQGPYQPQHF
TGTGCCAGTAATCGACAGGGCCCTTATCAGCCCCAGCATTTT
>TRBV18|-|-|TRBJ1-6
CASSRDRDNSPLHF
TGTGCCAGCTCACGAGACAGAGATAATTCACCCCTCCACTTT
>TRBV7-6|-|-|TRBJ2-3
CASSLAFNRGTDTQYF
TGTGCCAGCAGCTTAGCTTTTAACAGGGGCACAGATACGCAGTATTTT
>TRBV6-4|TRBD2|-|TRBJ2-1
CASSDSGAGGSDEQFF
TGTGCCAGCAGTGACTCAGGAGCGGGAGGCTCTGATGAGCAGTTCTTC
>TRBV2|-|-|TRBJ2-1
CASSEGAFLALGEQFF
TGTGCCAGCAGTGAAGGGGCATTCCTAGCCTTGGGTGAGCAGTTCTTC
>TRBV9|-|-|TRBJ1-1
CASSPRGGNSPEAFF
TGTGCCAGCAGCCCCCGGGGGGGTAATTCTCCTGAAGCTTTCTTT
>TRBV7-2|TRBD1|-|TRBJ1-2
CASSSTGTGASSVYGYTF
TGTGCCAGCAGCTCCACCGGGACAGGGGCTAGTTCAGTCTATGGCTACACCTTC
>TRBV29-1|-|-|TRBJ2-2
CSVGQGNTGELFF
TGCAGCGTTGGGCAGGGGAACACCGGGGAGCTGTTTTTT
>TRBV24-1|-|-|TRBJ2-5
CATSDPSEVSETQYF
TGTGCCACCAGTGACCCCAGCGAAGTTTCGGAGACCCAGTACTTC